This T cell receptor beta chain was sequenced for a study of cytomegalovirus exposure and HLA in healthy donors (dated by TCRdb to about 2017). Describing the broader study: An earlier analysis of 587 of the donors reported approximately 300 Gb of sequence data and 95 million to 120 million unique TCR beta sequences obtained from approximately 180 million T cells. An early release that covered about 600 HLA-typed donors contained around 300 gigabases of sequencing data and 80 million or so unique TCR sequences. Of the 300 to 450 genotyped donors, approximately 83% fell in the genetic ancestry cluster associated with self-reported Caucasian donors. The study aimed to test whether cataloging public T cell receptors could reveal signatures of past pathogen exposure. Using immunosequencing, the study profiled T cell repertoires from fewer than 850 subjects and related those repertoires to cytomegalovirus serostatus. Besides the first cohort of more than 650 subjects, a separate validation cohort made up of 120 different subjects was used. To predict cytomegalovirus infection status, the study combined high-throughput TCR immunosequencing, statistical association of individual TCRs with disease status, and machine learning. To study patterns of TCR occurrence, a later analysis re-analyzed previously published TCR beta repertoires from 650 to 750 donors and added high-resolution HLA genotyping. Rather than using new phenotypic data, the later analysis identified candidate immune exposures from TCR beta sequences and from how often those sequences occurred across donors. An earlier analysis of several hundred of the donors applied high-throughput TCR beta sequencing to assess whether each TCR beta V gene segment acted as functional or pseudogenic. Donor age, sex, ethnicity and CMV serostatus were compiled together with the repertoire data. In a later genetic analysis, genome-wide SNP genotypes for about 55% of the roughly 700 donors were used, and that subset was treated as a discovery cohort. All discovery cohort repertoires had been generated on a single sequencing platform. Both class I and class II loci were covered by HLA typing, at four-digit resolution. The number of donors typed differed by locus, with roughly 629-640 for A, B, C, DRB1 and DQB1, around 560 for DQA1, 600 to 610 for DPA1, and around 450 for DPB1. Roughly 5 DR-DQ haplotypes were handled as single units for association and clustering, since linkage in the cohort was strong. On average, 235,054 unique TCR beta nucleotide sequences were sequenced per donor among 398 genotyped donors of the cohort, with roughly 19% of those sequences being non-productive. Points the paper makes about the study in general: In a later analysis, TCR association rates were found to vary across HLA loci, with the most associated TCRs seen for DRB1 alleles and the fewest for HLA-C alleles. At a false discovery rate of 0.05, a later analysis linked some 18,000 TCR beta sequences to specific HLA alleles. Cytomegalovirus status was reported to be diagnosed by the classifier with high specificity and sensitivity in both the original and validation cohorts. In a later analysis, HLA-associated TCR beta chains showed more clonal expansion and lower generation probabilities than non-associated chains that were equally common. An association between a missense DCLRE1C variant and V-gene and J-gene trimming of TCR beta chains was found in a later genetic analysis and replicated in an independent cohort. A few of the identified cytomegalovirus-associated TCR beta chains were confirmed in vitro to be specific for cytomegalovirus antigens. The study listed 164 TCR beta chains as associated with cytomegalovirus. Because counts were too low, about 15 rarely observed V segments, including chromosome 9 orphons, were left out of the earlier analysis of some 600 of the donors. A later genetic analysis reported fewer N-insertions in productive TCRs among donors in an Asian-associated ancestry cluster than the roughly 670-donor mean. Assigning TCR associations to individual alleles was difficult when HLA alleles, especially DR and DQ, strongly co-occurred. A later analysis reported that several top co-occurrence clusters appeared linked to parvovirus B19, influenza, CMV and Epstein-Barr virus. For the cohort, immune exposure information was limited to CMV serostatus. In an earlier analysis of more than 500 of the donors, most TCR beta V segments appeared in productive rearrangements about 87% or about 30% of the time, broadly matching IMGT annotations. Linkage disequilibrium might explain the correlated functional status among segregating V segments, but an unknown experimental factor could not be excluded. Across donors, most TCR sequences were observed very rarely, whereas some public TCRs were present in many individuals. A further reported finding was that TCR beta sequences accurately predicted the HLA-A and HLA-B alleles for most subjects in the first cohort. In a later analysis, most CMV-associated TCR beta chains were found to appear HLA-restricted, with HLA associations seemingly driven largely by CMV exposure. Because the 87-base-pair reads could not distinguish some IMGT-functional V segments, including TRBV6-2 and TRBV6-3, those segments were excluded. Because some donors lacked HLA typing at each locus, the association tests relied only on the typed subset. In this cohort, only TCR beta chains were sequenced, and detectable features were limited by the absence of alpha or paired-chain data. It was suggested by the authors that the approach could potentially be generalized to other disease states and immunological phenotypes. A group of highly shared sequence variants was considered likely to be a technical artifact of the sequencing pipeline. Presence/absence analyses assumed roughly uniform sequencing depth across donors, an assumption that may not hold.

In total, approximately 700 healthy bone marrow donors made up the cohort. At the time of sampling, every cohort member was nominally healthy, though immune exposures that went unrecorded were likely present. The donor tested CMV seronegative and was one of the 352 seronegative cohort members. Each donor provided a peripheral blood sample, and peripheral blood mononuclear cells were used for TCR beta sequencing. The Qiagen DNeasy Blood Extraction Kit was used to extract genomic DNA from the blood cell samples. In the case of this clone: Its antigen has not been determined. One base away there is no much larger clone; base qualities are not given.

Libraries were built with the immunoSEQ multiplex PCR assay. For the multiplex PCR, a mixture combining 60 forward primers for TCR Vbeta segments and 13 reverse primers for TCR Jbeta segments was used. The CDR3 region of rearranged TCR beta genes was amplified from genomic DNA by a multiplex PCR assay. The amplified TCR beta libraries were sequenced on the Illumina HiSeq System as 87-base-pair reads. The authors processed their data as follows. A later analysis tallied approximately 87 million unique TCR beta chains across the 666 repertoires, and approximately 9.9 million of those chains were shared by two or more donors. To remove PCR and sequencing errors, raw reads were error-corrected and collapsed into unique sequences using a nearest-neighbor algorithm that merged closely related sequences. To assign V, D and J gene segments, CDR3 sequences were aligned to IMGT reference sequences. Each retained sequence needed at least a six-nucleotide match to both a V gene segment and a J gene segment. Rearrangements were called productive when the CDR3 lacked stop codons and stayed in frame with V and J; all others were non-productive. Following IMGT convention, CDR3 was defined as the stretch from the second conserved V-encoded cysteine to the conserved J-encoded phenylalanine. Sequences without an unambiguous match to a single V gene segment were excluded from the earlier analysis of a few hundred of the donors. An earlier analysis of 550 to 650 of the donors classified V segments as functional when productive rearrangements were above 56.7% and as segregating when the standard deviation between donors was above 5%. To diagnose cytomegalovirus status from the catalog of TCR beta chain sequences, a statistical classification framework was built. In a later analysis, TCR nucleotide sequences were compared against IMGT/GENE-DB human TR gene sequences so that V and J genes could be assigned. Using the TCRdist pipeline, a later analysis assigned CDR3 sequences along with most-parsimonious VDJ recombination scenarios. In a later analysis, each TCR beta chain was defined by its CDR3 amino acid sequence together with its V-gene family, and reads lacking a unique V-gene family were excluded. A later analysis removed nearly 600 highly shared, low-generation-probability nucleotide sequences to deal with suspected cross-contamination and a sequencing artifact. For each public chain, a later analysis derived a clonal expansion index from normalized ranks of inferred template counts within each repertoire. In a later analysis, generation probabilities were computed with a VDJ recombination model fitted to out-of-frame rearrangements, and the resulting probabilities were checked against IGoR. In a later analysis, hypergeometric tests were used to score TCR-TCR, TCR-HLA and TCR-CMV co-occurrence, with a repertoire-size bias correction applied to TCR pairs. To estimate false discovery rates, a later analysis permuted the HLA or CMV assignments 20 times. In a later analysis, co-occurring TCRs were grouped with DBSCAN, and TCRdist sequence similarity was added when clustering was performed within HLA-allele-positive subsets. For co-occurrence clustering, repertoires with fewer than 30,000 or more than 120,000 public chains were excluded, along with a handful of repertoires with anomalous nucleotide sharing. Held by TCRdb, this immuneACCESS table contains in-frame sequences only and omits some clones. Under half of the omission traces to an unresolved V gene where checked; the cause of the rest is unknown. Clone size and V and J calls were adopted from that table, with D and trimming inferred from the DNA. The table for this sample lists over 55,000 clones; around 77% of them were counted only once. The ten largest account for around 4.7% of the sample.

There are 15 amino acids in the CDR3, from cysteine to phenylalanine inclusive. Left in the record is the CDR3 DNA by itself, 45 bases read in frame from the first base. The trim is 4 bases for V and 5 bases for J, with a gap of 20 bases between the germline ends. From a lookup of the germline V gene, CDR1 and CDR2 are SQVTM and ANQGSEA. The receptor comes from a woman in her 30s in good health and CMV-seronegative. Recombination joined TRBV29-1 with TRBJ1-1; TRBD1 is perhaps the D gene, given 6 matching bases. Sample: PBMCs. The base sequence is TGCAGCGTTGGGTATACAGGATCGCAGGGGACTGAAGCTTTCTTT. Translated, this gives CSVGYTGSQGTEAFF.